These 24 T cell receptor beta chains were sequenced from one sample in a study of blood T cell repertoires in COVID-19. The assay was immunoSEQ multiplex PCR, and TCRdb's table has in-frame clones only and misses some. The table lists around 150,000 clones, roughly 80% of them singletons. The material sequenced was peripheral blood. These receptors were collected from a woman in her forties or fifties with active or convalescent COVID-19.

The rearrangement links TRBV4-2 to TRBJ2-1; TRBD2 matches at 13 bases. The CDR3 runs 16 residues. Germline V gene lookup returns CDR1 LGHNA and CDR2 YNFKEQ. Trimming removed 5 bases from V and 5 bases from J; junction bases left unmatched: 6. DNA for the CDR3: TGTGCCAGCAGCAACCTACTAGCGGGGGGGAACAATGAGCAGTTCTTC. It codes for CASSNLLAGGNNEQFF.

CDR3 in DNA: TGTGCCAGCAGTGAAGCGGCAGGGCGGCTAAACTATGGCTACACCTTC. Its translation is CASSEAAGRLNYGYTF. This chain joins TRBV2 and TRBJ1-2; D perhaps matches TRBD1 (5 bases). Trimming removed 0 bases at V and 2 bases at J, with 13 bases between. Germline assignment: CDR1 SNHLY and CDR2 FYNNEI. The CDR3 covers 16 residues.

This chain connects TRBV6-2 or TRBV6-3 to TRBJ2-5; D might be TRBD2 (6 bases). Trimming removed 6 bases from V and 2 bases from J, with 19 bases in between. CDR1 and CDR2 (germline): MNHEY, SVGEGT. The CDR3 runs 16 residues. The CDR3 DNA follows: TGTGCCAGCAGCCCCTTAGGGCGGGGCAGACAAGAGACCCAGTACTTC. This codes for CASSPLGRGRQETQYF.

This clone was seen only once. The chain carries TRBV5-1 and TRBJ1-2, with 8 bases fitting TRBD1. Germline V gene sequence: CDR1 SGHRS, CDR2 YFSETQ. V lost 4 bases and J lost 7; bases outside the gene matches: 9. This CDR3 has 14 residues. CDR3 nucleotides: TGCGCCAGCAGCGGGATGACAGGGGAGGGTGGCTACACCTTC. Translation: CASSGMTGEGGYTF.

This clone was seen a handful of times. The CDR3, as DNA: TGTGCCAGTAGTGTTGGACAGGGTGGTGGGATCTATGGCTACACCTTC. Protein sequence: CASSVGQGGGIYGYTF. This chain links TRBV19 with TRBJ1-2, with 8 positions matching TRBD1. With V trimmed by 5 bases and J by 4 bases, 12 bases remained unmatched. CDR3 length: 16 residues. Germline CDR1 is LNHDA and CDR2 is SQIVND (reference sequence).

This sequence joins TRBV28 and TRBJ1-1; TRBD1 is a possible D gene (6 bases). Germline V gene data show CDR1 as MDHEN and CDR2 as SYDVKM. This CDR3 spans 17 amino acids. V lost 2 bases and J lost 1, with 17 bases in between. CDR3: CASSLPGGRGKNTEAFF. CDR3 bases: TGTGCCAGCAGTTTACCAGGCGGGAGGGGGAAGAACACTGAAGCTTTCTTT.

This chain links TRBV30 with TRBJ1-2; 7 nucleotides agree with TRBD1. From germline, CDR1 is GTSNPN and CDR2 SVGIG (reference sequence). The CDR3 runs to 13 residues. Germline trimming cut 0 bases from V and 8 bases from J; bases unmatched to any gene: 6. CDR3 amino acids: CAWSVGGSGGYTF. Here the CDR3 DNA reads TGTGCCTGGAGTGTAGGGGGCTCGGGGGGCTACACCTTC. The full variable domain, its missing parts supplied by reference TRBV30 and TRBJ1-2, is SQTIHQWPATLVQPVGSPLSLECTVEGTSNPNLYWYRQAAGRGLQLLFYSVGIGQISSEVPQNLSASRPQDRQFILSSKKLLLSDSGFYLCAWSVGGSGGYTFGSGTRLTVV.

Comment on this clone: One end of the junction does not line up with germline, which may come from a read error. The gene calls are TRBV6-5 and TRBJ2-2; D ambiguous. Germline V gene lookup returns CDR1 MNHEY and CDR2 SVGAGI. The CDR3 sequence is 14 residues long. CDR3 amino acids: CASSNSVRSGELFF. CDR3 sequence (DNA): TGTGCCAGCAGTAACTCGGTCCGCAGCGGGGAGCTGTTTTTT.

CDR3 amino acids: CASSQQGRTEAFF. CDR3 coding DNA: TGTGCCAGCAGTCAACAGGGTCGGACTGAAGCTTTCTTT. V is TRBV27 and J is TRBJ1-1; D might be TRBD1 (6 bases). The CDR3 is 13 amino acids. V shed 5 bases and J shed 5 bases, with 12 bases lying between them. Looked up from germline, CDR1 is MNHEY and CDR2 is SMNVEV (reference sequence).

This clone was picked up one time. CDR3 DNA sequence: TGTGCCAGCGCCAGAAACAGGGGTGAGACTGAAGCTTTCTTT. Its protein product is CASARNRGETEAFF. The chain links TRBV18 to TRBJ1-1; 7 positions agree with TRBD1. The germline gives CDR1 KGHSH, CDR2 LQKENI. This CDR3 has 14 residues. J lost 5 bases, V lost 8 bases, and 11 bases had no gene match.

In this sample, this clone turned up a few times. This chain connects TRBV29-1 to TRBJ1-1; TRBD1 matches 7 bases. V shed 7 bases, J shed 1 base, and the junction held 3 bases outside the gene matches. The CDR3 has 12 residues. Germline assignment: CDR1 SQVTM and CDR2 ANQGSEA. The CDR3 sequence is CSAGQTNTEAFF. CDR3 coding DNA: TGCAGCGCGGGACAGACGAACACTGAAGCTTTCTTT.

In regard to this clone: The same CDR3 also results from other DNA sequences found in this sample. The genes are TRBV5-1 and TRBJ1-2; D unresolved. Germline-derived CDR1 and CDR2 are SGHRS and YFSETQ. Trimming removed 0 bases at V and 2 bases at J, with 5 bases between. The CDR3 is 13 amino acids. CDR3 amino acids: CASSLGQNYGYTF. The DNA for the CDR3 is TGCGCCAGCAGCTTGGGGCAGAACTATGGCTACACCTTC. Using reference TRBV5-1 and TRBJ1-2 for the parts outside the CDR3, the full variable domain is KAGVTQTPRYLIKTRGQQVTLSCSPISGHRSVSWYQQTPGQGLQFLFEYFSETQRNKGNFPGRFSGRQFSNSRSEMNVSTLELGDSALYLCASSLGQNYGYTFGSGTRLTVV.

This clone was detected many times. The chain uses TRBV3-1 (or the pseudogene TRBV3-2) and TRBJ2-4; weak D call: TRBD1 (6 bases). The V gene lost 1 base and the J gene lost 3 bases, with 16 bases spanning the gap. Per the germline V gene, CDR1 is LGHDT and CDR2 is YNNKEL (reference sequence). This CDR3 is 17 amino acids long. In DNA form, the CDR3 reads TGTGCCAGCAGCCAAGTCAAGGGGGATGGTGGCAAAAACATTCAGTACTTC. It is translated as CASSQVKGDGGKNIQYF.

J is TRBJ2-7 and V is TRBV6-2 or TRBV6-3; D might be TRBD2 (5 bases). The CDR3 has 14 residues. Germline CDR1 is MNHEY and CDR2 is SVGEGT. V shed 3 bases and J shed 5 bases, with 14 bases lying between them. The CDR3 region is CASSYLGGGDEQYF. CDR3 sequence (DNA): TGTGCCAGCAGTTATCTAGGAGGAGGCGACGAGCAGTACTTC.

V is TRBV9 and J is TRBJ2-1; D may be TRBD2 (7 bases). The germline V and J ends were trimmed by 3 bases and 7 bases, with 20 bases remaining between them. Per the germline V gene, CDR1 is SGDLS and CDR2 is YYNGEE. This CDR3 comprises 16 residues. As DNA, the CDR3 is TGTGCCAGCAGCGAATCATTGGGGGGGCCCTTTAATGAGCAGTTCTTC. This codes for CASSESLGGPFNEQFF.

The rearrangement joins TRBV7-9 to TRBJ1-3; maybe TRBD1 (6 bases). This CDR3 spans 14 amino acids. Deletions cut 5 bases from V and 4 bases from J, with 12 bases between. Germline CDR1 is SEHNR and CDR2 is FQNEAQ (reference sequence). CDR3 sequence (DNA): TGTGCCAGCAGCCTACAGGGTGCAGGAAACACCATATATTTT. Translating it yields CASSLQGAGNTIYF.

CDR3: CASSTGSLLYEQYF. The CDR3 DNA reads as TGTGCCAGCTCAACAGGATCCCTCCTTTACGAGCAGTACTTC. The genes are TRBV18 and TRBJ2-7; tentative D call: TRBD1 (5 bases). The V gene's germline CDR1 is KGHSH and CDR2 LQKENI. Trimming removed 5 bases from V and 4 bases from J, with 15 bases in between. The CDR3 sequence is 14 residues long.

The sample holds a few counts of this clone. The DNA of the CDR3 is TGCGCCAGCAGCACCCGACTAGCGGGGGGGTACGAGCAGTACTTC. Translation gives CASSTRLAGGYEQYF. The chain has TRBV4-3 and TRBJ2-7; 14 bases map to TRBD2. CDR1 is LGHNA, CDR2 YSLEER, per germline. There are 15 residues in the CDR3. Trimming removed 5 bases from V and 4 bases from J; junction bases left unmatched: 4.

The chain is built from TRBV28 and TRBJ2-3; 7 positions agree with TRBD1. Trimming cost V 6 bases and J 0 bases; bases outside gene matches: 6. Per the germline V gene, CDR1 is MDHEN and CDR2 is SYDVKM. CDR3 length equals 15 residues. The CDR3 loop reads CASSRTGSSTDTQYF. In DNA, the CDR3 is TGTGCCAGCAGCCGGACAGGATCTAGCACAGATACGCAGTATTTT.

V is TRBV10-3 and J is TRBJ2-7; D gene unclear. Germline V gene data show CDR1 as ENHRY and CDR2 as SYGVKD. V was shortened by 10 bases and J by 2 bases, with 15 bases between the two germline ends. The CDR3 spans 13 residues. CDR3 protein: CATAPGGAYEQYF. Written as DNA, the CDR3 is TGTGCCACAGCTCCCGGCGGAGCCTACGAGCAGTACTTC.

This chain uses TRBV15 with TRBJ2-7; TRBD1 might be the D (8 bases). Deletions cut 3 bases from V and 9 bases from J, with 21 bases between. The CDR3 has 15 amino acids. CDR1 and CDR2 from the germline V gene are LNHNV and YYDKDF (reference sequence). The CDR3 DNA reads TGTGCCACCAGCAGGGGGGTCGGACAGGGAGGGCGGCAGTACTTC. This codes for CATSRGVGQGGRQYF.

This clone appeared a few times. The chain's CDR3 is CASSLEGGAYGEQYF. The CDR3 DNA is TGCGCCAGCAGCTTGGAGGGAGGCGCCTACGGAGAGCAGTACTTC. The chain recombines TRBV5-1 with TRBJ2-7; a possible D gene is TRBD2 (6 bases). The CDR3 runs 15 residues. Germline V gene data show CDR1 as SGHRS and CDR2 as YFSETQ. V was cut by 0 bases and J by 7 bases, with 17 bases left in between. Full variable domain (remainder filled in from reference TRBV5-1 and TRBJ2-7): KAGVTQTPRYLIKTRGQQVTLSCSPISGHRSVSWYQQTPGQGLQFLFEYFSETQRNKGNFPGRFSGRQFSNSRSEMNVSTLELGDSALYLCASSLEGGAYGEQYFGPGTRLTVT.

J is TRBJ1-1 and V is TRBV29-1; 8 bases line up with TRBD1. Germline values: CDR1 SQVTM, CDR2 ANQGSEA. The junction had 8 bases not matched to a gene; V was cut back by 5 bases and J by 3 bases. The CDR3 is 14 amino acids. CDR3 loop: CSVTAGGADTEAFF. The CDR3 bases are TGCAGCGTTACCGCAGGGGGCGCGGACACTGAAGCTTTCTTT. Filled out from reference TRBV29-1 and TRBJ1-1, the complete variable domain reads SAVISQKPSRDICQRGTSLTIQCQVDSQVTMMFWYRQQPGQSLTLIATANQGSEATYESGFVIDKFPISRPNLTFSTLTVSNMSPEDSSIYLCSVTAGGADTEAFFGQGTRLTVV.

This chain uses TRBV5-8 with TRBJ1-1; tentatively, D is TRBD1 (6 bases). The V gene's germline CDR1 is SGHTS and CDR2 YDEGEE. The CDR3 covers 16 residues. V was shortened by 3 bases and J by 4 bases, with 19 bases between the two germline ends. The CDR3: CASSSRGGSISTEAFF. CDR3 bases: TGTGCCAGCAGCTCAAGGGGGGGGTCGATAAGCACTGAAGCTTTCTTT.